The present TCR beta chain was sequenced within a study of metastatic and nonmetastatic thyroid tumors. How the authors handled the data: Clinicopathological groups supplied CDR3 differences that were used to build a distant-metastasis classifier for papillary thyroid cancer. TCRdb called clones again from the PCR reads with MiXCR. V and J calls and clone size were set by TCRdb, not the authors. The repertoire holds under 20,000 clones, with about 26% as singletons. Ahead of thyroid surgery, no patient had received treatment of any kind. Sequenced material: tumor tissue. This TCR came from a female donor with papillary thyroid cancer or a benign thyroid nodule (not recorded which). Some clones in this sample may be carry-over from other donors' samples.

CDR3 DNA sequence: TGTGCCTGGAAACAGGGTTCCTACGAGCAGTACTTC. As protein: CAWKQGSYEQYF. The chain joins TRBV30 to TRBJ2-7, with a weak D call TRBD1 (6 bases). The V and J ends lost 4 bases and 1 base respectively, with 8 bases between them. The CDR3 covers 12 residues. Germline V CDR1 and CDR2: GTSNPN, SVGIG (reference sequence).